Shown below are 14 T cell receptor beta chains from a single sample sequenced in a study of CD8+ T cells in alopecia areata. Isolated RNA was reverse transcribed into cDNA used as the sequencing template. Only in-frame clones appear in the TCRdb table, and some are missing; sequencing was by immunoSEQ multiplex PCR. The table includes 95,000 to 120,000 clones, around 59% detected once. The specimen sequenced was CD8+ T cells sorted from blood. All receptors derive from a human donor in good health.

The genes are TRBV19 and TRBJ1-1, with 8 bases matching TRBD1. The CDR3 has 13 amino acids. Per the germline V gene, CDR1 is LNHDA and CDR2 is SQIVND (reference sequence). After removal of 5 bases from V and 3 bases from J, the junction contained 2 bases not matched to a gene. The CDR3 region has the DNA TGTGCCAGTAGTCCAGGGGGCTACACTGAAGCTTTCTTT. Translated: CASSPGGYTEAFF.

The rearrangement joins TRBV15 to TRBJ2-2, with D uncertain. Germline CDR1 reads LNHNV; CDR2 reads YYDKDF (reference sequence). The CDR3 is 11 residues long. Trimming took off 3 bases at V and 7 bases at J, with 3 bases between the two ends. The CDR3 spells CATSSSGELFF. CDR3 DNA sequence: TGTGCCACCAGCAGTAGCGGGGAGCTGTTTTTT.

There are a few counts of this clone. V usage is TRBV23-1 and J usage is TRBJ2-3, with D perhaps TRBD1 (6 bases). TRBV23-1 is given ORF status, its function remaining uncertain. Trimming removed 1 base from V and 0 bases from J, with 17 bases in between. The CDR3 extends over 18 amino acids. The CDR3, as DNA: TGCGCCAGCAGTCAATTTTGGGGCAGGGGACATAGCACAGATACGCAGTATTTT. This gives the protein CASSQFWGRGHSTDTQYF.

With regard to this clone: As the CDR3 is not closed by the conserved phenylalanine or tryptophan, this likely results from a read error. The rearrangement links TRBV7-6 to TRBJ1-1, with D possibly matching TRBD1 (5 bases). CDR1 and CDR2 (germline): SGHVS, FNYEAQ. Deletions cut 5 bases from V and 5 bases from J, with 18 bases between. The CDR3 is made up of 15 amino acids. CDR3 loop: CASSPGTTGRTEAFV. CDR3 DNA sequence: TGTGCCAGCAGCCCAGGAACCACAGGTCGAACTGAAGCTTTCGTT.

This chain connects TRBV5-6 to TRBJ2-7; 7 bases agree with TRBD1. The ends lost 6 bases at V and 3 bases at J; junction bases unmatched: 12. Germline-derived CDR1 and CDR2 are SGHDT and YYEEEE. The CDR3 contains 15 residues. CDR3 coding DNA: TGTGCCAGCACCCCCTTCCCGGCAGGGGGCTACGAGCAGTACTTC. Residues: CASTPFPAGGYEQYF. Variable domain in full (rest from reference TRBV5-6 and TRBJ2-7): DAGVTQSPTHLIKTRGQQVTLRCSPKSGHDTVSWYQQALGQGPQFIFQYYEEEERQRGNFPDRFSGHQFPNYSSELNVNALLLGDSALYLCASTPFPAGGYEQYFGPGTRLTVT.

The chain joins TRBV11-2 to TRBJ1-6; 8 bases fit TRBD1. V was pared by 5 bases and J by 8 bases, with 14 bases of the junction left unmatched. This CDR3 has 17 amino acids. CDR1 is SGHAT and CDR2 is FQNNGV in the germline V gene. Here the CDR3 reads CASSQPEGRGLDSPLHF. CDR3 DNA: TGTGCCAGCAGCCAACCGGAGGGCAGGGGGCTTGATTCACCCCTCCACTTT.

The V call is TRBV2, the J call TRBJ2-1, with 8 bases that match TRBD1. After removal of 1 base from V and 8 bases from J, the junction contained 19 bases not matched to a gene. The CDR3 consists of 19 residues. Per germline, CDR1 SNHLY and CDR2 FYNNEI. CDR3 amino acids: CASSEVAPGGYGFIDEQFF. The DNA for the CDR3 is TGTGCCAGCAGTGAAGTGGCGCCAGGGGGCTACGGTTTTATCGATGAGCAGTTCTTC.

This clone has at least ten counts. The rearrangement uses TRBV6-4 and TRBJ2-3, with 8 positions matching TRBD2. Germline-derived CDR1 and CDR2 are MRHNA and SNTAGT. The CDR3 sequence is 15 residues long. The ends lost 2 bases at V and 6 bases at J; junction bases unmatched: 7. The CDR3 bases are TGTGCCAGCAGTGACGGTGGCGGGGGGAGCGATACGCAGTATTTT. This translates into CASSDGGGGSDTQYF.

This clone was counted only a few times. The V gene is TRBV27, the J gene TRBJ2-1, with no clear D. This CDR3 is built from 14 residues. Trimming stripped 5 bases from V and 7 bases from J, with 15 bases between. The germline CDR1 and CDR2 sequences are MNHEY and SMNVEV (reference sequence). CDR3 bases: TGTGCCAGCAGTCTCTCCGGGCCGCTTAATGAGCAGTTCTTC. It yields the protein CASSLSGPLNEQFF.

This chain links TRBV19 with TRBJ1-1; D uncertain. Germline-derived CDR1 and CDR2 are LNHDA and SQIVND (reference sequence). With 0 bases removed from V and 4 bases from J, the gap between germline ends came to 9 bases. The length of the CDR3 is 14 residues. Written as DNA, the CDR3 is TGTGCCAGTAGTATAGATCTGGGGTTCACTGAAGCTTTCTTT. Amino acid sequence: CASSIDLGFTEAFF.

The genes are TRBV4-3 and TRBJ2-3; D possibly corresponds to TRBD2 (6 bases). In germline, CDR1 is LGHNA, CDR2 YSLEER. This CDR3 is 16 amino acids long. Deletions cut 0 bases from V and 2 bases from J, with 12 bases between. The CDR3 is CASSQDRLGVTDTQYF. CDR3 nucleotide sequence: TGCGCCAGCAGCCAAGATCGACTAGGGGTCACAGATACGCAGTATTTT.

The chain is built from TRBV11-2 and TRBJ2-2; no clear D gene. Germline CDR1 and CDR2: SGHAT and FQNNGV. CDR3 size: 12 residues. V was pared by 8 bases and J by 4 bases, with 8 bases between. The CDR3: CASLPPTGELFF. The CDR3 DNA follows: TGTGCCAGCTTGCCCCCCACCGGGGAGCTGTTTTTT.

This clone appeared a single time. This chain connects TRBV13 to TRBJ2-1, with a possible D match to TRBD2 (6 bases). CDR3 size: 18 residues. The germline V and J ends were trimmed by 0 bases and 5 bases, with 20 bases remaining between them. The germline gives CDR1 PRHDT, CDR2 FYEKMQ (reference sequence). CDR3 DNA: TGTGCCAGCAGCTTAGGGAAGGCCGGGACTCGACGAGACAATGAGCAGTTCTTC. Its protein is CASSLGKAGTRRDNEQFF.

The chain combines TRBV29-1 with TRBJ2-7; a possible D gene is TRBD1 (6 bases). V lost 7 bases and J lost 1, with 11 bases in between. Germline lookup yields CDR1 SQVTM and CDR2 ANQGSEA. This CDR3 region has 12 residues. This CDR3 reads CSAVDSSYEQYF. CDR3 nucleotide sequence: TGCAGCGCAGTGGACAGTTCCTACGAGCAGTACTTC.